This T cell receptor beta chain was recorded in a study of cytomegalovirus exposure and HLA in healthy donors (dated by TCRdb to 2016 to 2017). General notes on the study: According to an earlier analysis of around 600 of the donors, about 190 million T cells yielded 90 million to 130 million unique TCR beta sequences and around 300 Gb of sequence data. Five DR-DQ haplotypes were handled as single units for association and clustering, since linkage in the cohort was strong. Along with the roughly 700-subject first cohort, a separate validation cohort of over a hundred different subjects was used. An early release covering 500 to 750 HLA-typed donors comprised 250 to 350 gigabases of sequencing data and 85 million or so unique TCR sequences. Of the 300 to 400 genotyped donors, approximately 82% fell in the genetic ancestry cluster associated with self-reported Caucasian donors. All discovery cohort repertoires had been generated using a single sequencing platform. To predict cytomegalovirus infection status, the study brought together high-throughput TCR immunosequencing, statistical association of individual TCRs with disease status, and machine learning. The study was designed to test whether signatures of past pathogen exposure could be identified by cataloging public T cell receptors. The study used immunosequencing to profile the T cell repertoires of several hundred subjects and linked those repertoires to cytomegalovirus serostatus. A later genetic analysis took genome-wide SNP genotypes for 398 of the 666 donors and used that subset as a discovery cohort. Typing coverage varied by locus: 629-630 donors for A, B, C, DRB1 and DQB1; 500 to 550 for DQA1; about 570 for DPA1; roughly 470 for DPB1. Donor age, sex, ethnicity and CMV serostatus were collected together with the repertoire data. Rather than using new phenotypic data, the later analysis identified candidate immune exposures from TCR beta sequences and from how often those sequences occurred across donors. An earlier analysis of around 640 of the donors used high-throughput TCR beta sequencing to judge whether each TCR beta V gene segment behaved as functional or pseudogenic. To study patterns of TCR occurrence, a later analysis re-analyzed previously published TCR beta repertoires from just over 650 donors and added high-resolution HLA genotyping. Class I and class II HLA loci were covered by the typing at four-digit resolution. Among some 400 genotyped donors of the cohort, an average of around 220,000 unique TCR beta nucleotide sequences was sequenced per donor, of which about 19% were non-productive. Overall study results and their limits: Some IMGT-functional V segments, including TRBV6-2 and TRBV6-3, could not be distinguished by the 87-base-pair reads and were therefore excluded. In vitro tests confirmed that a few of the cytomegalovirus-associated TCR beta chains recognize cytomegalovirus antigens. Across donors, most TCR sequences were observed very rarely, whereas some public TCRs were present in many individuals. The authors suggested that the approach could potentially be extended to other disease states and immunological phenotypes. When HLA alleles, especially DR and DQ, strongly co-occurred, attributing TCR associations to individual alleles was difficult. The only immune exposure information available for the cohort was CMV serostatus. A later genetic analysis reported fewer N-insertions in productive TCRs among donors in an Asian-associated ancestry cluster than the roughly 640-donor mean. Roughly uniform sequencing depth across donors was assumed in presence/absence analyses, although this assumption may not hold. In a later analysis, TCR association rates were found to vary across HLA loci, with the most associated TCRs seen for DRB1 alleles and the fewest for HLA-C alleles. At a false discovery rate of 0.05, a later analysis linked 15,000 to 20,000 TCR beta sequences to specific HLA alleles. In an earlier analysis of some 500 of the donors, most TCR beta V segments were observed in productive rearrangements about 87% or about 30% of the time, broadly matching IMGT annotations. A further reported finding was that TCR beta sequences accurately predicted the HLA-A and HLA-B alleles for most subjects in the first cohort. This cohort had only TCR beta chains sequenced, and the lack of alpha or paired-chain data limited which features could be detected. A group of highly shared sequence variants was considered likely to be a technical artifact of the sequencing pipeline. The study listed 164 TCR beta chains as associated with cytomegalovirus. The earlier analysis of a few hundred of the donors excluded some 16 rarely observed V segments, including chromosome 9 orphons, because counts were too low. According to a later analysis, most CMV-associated TCR beta chains appeared to be HLA-restricted, and the HLA associations seemed to be driven largely by CMV exposure. According to a later analysis, parvovirus B19, influenza, CMV and Epstein-Barr virus appeared linked to several top co-occurrence clusters. Correlated functional status among segregating V segments might be attributable to linkage disequilibrium, but an unknown experimental factor could not be ruled out. In a later analysis, HLA-associated TCR beta chains were found to be more clonally expanded and to have lower generation probabilities than equally common non-associated chains. Cytomegalovirus status was reported to be diagnosed by the classifier with high specificity and sensitivity in both the original and validation cohorts. An association between a missense DCLRE1C variant and V-gene and J-gene trimming of TCR beta chains was found in a later genetic analysis and replicated in an independent cohort. Because HLA typing was unavailable for some donors at each locus, only the typed subset was used in association tests.

The cohort comprised fewer than 750 healthy bone marrow donors. Cohort members were all nominally healthy when sampled, although unrecorded immune exposures were likely present. The donor was CMV seropositive and belonged to the group of 250 to 300 seropositive cohort members. A peripheral blood sample was collected from each donor, and TCR beta sequencing was performed on peripheral blood mononuclear cells. Genomic DNA was extracted from the blood cell samples with the Qiagen DNeasy Blood Extraction Kit. Libraries were prepared through the immunoSEQ multiplex PCR assay. A mixture of 60 forward primers for TCR Vbeta segments and 13 reverse primers for TCR Jbeta segments was used in the multiplex PCR. Amplification of the CDR3 region of rearranged TCR beta genes was performed with a multiplex PCR assay on genomic DNA. On the Illumina HiSeq System, the amplified TCR beta libraries were sequenced as 87-base-pair reads. As for the original processing: A later analysis tallied 70 million to 100 million unique TCR beta chains across the 666 repertoires, and around 10 million of those chains were shared by two or more donors. To remove PCR and sequencing errors, raw reads were error-corrected and collapsed into unique sequences using a nearest-neighbor algorithm that merged closely related sequences. CDR3 sequences were aligned to IMGT reference sequences to assign V, D and J gene segments. Each retained sequence needed at least a six-nucleotide match to both a V gene segment and a J gene segment. A rearrangement was called productive if the CDR3 had no stop codons and remained in frame with V and J, and every other rearrangement was called non-productive. Following IMGT convention, CDR3 was defined as the stretch from the second conserved V-encoded cysteine to the conserved J-encoded phenylalanine. In an earlier analysis of just under 600 of the donors, sequences lacking an unambiguous match to a single V gene segment were excluded. An earlier analysis of several hundred of the donors classified V segments as functional when productive rearrangements were above 56.7% and as segregating when the standard deviation between donors was above 5%. A statistical classification framework was built for diagnosing cytomegalovirus status from the catalog of TCR beta chain sequences. V and J gene assignment, in a later analysis, came from comparing TCR nucleotide sequences with IMGT/GENE-DB human TR gene sequences. Using the TCRdist pipeline, a later analysis assigned CDR3 sequences along with most-parsimonious VDJ recombination scenarios. A later analysis defined each TCR beta chain by its CDR3 amino acid sequence plus V-gene family, and excluded reads lacking a unique V-gene family. As a way to deal with suspected cross-contamination and a sequencing artifact, a later analysis dropped roughly 600 nucleotide sequences that were highly shared and had low generation probability. In a later analysis, a clonal expansion index for each public chain was calculated from normalized within-repertoire ranks of inferred template counts. Generation probabilities in a later analysis came from a VDJ recombination model fitted to out-of-frame rearrangements, and those results were checked against IGoR. Hypergeometric tests were used in a later analysis to score TCR-TCR, TCR-HLA and TCR-CMV co-occurrence, with a repertoire-size bias correction applied to the TCR pairs. A later analysis estimated false discovery rates by permuting HLA or CMV assignments 20 times. A later analysis grouped co-occurring TCRs with DBSCAN, adding TCRdist sequence similarity when clustering within HLA-allele-positive subsets. For co-occurrence clustering, repertoires with fewer than 30,000 or more than 120,000 public chains were excluded, along with five or six repertoires with anomalous nucleotide sharing. The clones in this table, taken by TCRdb from immuneACCESS, are in-frame only. Not every clone is retained; where verified, under half of the shortfall comes from an unresolved V gene, and the cause of the rest is unknown. That table gives V, J and clone size, and the DNA gave D and trimming. The sample contains 60,000 to 70,000 clones, around 78% of them found a single time. The ten largest clones take up around 7.8% of the sample.

This clone was seen only a few times. Which antigen it targets is not known. It has no much larger one-base neighbor in the sample; base qualities were not kept. Reading from cysteine to phenylalanine, the CDR3 counts 12 amino acids. Left in the record is the CDR3 DNA by itself, 36 bases read in frame from the first base. V drops 0 bases and J drops 8 bases, leaving 6 bases in between. In the germline V gene, CDR1 corresponds to MNHNS and CDR2 to SASEGT. The receptor comes from a man younger than 35 in good health and CMV-seropositive. Specimen: PBMCs. Recombination connected TRBV6-1 to TRBJ2-3, with no D gene named confidently. Here the CDR3 is given as CASSEAPGTQYF. The nucleotides read TGTGCCAGCAGTGAAGCACCCGGTACGCAGTATTTT.